The rows below give T cell receptor beta chains drawn from one sample of a study of T cell clones after liver transplantation. Sequencing used immunoSEQ multiplex PCR; TCRdb keeps in-frame clones, though not all of them. The table includes around 3,000 clones, roughly 23% detected once. Their target antigens are unknown. Sequencing was carried out using CD4+ T cells from PBMCs cultured with third-party cells. The source of these receptors is a human patient who received a liver transplant. Some of these T cells may belong to the graft donor. Both conserved end residues are part of each CDR3. D genes are given only for firm matches. Not every row has a clone size; where given, it reads once, few, many or a size class.

d_call cdr3_length clone_size j_call v_call cdr3_aa cdr3_nt
. 13 . TRBJ1-5 TRBV11-2 CASSLGRGQPQHF TGTGCCAGCAGCTTAGGACGGGGGCAGCCCCAGCATTTT
. 15 . TRBJ2-7 TRBV27 CASSPYPGGSYEQYF TGTGCCAGCAGCCCCTACCCGGGGGGCAGCTACGAGCAGTACTTC
. 18 . TRBJ1-4 TRBV21-1 CASSKLIATRCHNEKLFF TGTGCCAGCAGTAAATTAATAGCTACAAGGTGCCATAATGAAAAACTGTTTTTT
. 16 . TRBJ2-2 TRBV30 CAWQVGAHTNTGELFF TGTGCCTGGCAAGTGGGGGCCCATACGAACACCGGGGAGCTGTTTTTT
. 14 . TRBJ2-7 TRBV4-1 CASSRLQGRDEQYF TGCGCCAGCAGCCGCCTACAGGGCAGAGACGAGCAGTACTTC
. 13 . TRBJ2-5 TRBV27 CASSLAGVETQYF TGTGCCAGCAGTTTAGCAGGGGTAGAGACCCAGTACTTC
. 17 . TRBJ1-4 TRBV5-1 CASSFGDARRGSEKLFF TGCGCCAGCAGCTTCGGGGACGCTAGGCGAGGTAGTGAAAAACTGTTTTTT
. 13 few TRBJ1-6 TRBV14 CASSLSPDSPLHF TGTGCCAGCAGCCTATCGCCAGATTCACCCCTCCACTTT
. 13 few TRBJ2-7 TRBV2 CASSEQDGYEQYF TGTGCCAGCAGTGAACAGGACGGCTACGAGCAGTACTTC
TRBD1 13 . TRBJ2-7 TRBV6-5 CASSLGQGYEQYF TGTGCCAGCAGTCTCGGACAGGGCTACGAGCAGTACTTC
TRBD2 15 . TRBJ2-1 TRBV6-6 CASRRTSADFNEQFF TGTGCCAGCAGGAGGACTAGCGCGGACTTCAATGAGCAGTTCTTC
TRBD2 17 medium-sized TRBJ2-3 TRBV5-1 CASSQGQGLAATDTQYF TGCGCCAGCAGCCAAGGACAGGGACTAGCGGCCACAGATACGCAGTATTTT